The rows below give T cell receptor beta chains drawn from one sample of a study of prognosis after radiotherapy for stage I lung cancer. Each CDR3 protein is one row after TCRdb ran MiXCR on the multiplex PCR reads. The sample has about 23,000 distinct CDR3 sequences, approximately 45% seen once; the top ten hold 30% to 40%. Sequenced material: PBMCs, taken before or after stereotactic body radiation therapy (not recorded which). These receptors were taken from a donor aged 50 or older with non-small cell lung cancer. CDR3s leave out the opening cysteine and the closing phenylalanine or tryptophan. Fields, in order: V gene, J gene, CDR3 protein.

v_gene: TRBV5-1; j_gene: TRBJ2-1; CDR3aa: ASSRDPTAYEQF
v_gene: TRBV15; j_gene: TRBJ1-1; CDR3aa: ATSSRLLDTEAF
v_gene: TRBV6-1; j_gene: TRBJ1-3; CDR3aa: ASSLSISGNTIY
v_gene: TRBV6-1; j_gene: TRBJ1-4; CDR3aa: ASSSFQTGDEKLF
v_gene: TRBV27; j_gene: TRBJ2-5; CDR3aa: ASSLFASGETQY
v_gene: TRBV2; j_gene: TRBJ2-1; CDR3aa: ASSEEEPGLAGIMRNEQF
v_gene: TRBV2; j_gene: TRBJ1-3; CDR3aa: ASSVRQLDTIY
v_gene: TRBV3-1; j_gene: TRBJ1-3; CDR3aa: ASSYGQGGNTIY
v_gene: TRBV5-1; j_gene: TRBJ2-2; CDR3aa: ASSSMITGELF
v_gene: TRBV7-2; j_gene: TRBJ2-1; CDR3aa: ASRWGPNEQF
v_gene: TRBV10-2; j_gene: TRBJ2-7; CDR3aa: ASSGQHGYEQY
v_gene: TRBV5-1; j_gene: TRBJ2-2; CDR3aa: ASSPWTAANTGELF
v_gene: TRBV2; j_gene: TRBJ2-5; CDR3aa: ASRDDRETQY
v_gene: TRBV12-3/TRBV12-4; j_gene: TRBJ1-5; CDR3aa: ASSSWAGNQPQH
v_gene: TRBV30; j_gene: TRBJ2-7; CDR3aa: AWSVPGEFYEQY
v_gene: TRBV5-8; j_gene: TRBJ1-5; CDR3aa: ASSIGHSGQPQH
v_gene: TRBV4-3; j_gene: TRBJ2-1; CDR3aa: ASSQDSRGYNEQF
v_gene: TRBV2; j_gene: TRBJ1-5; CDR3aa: ASRGDRGSQPQH
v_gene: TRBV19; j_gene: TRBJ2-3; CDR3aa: ASSTPGQGSDTQY
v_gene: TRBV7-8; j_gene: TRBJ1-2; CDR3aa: ASTRREIYGYT
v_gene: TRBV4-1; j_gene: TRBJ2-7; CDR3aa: ASSQDPGGSNYEQY
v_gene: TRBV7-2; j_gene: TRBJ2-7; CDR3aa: ASSNSYEQY
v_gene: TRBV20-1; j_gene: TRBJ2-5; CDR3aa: SARRDIEQETQY
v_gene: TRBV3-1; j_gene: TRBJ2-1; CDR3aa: ASSPRRGINEQF
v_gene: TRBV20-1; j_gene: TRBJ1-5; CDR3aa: SATGNNQPQH
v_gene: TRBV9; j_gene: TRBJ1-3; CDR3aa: ASSVGVWGSGNTIY
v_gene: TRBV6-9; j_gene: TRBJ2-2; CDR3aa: ATAYQGNANTGELF
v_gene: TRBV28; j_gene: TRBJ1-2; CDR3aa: ASSLRWQPRGYGYT
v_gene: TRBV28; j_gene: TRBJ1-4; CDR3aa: ASSLVGTHATNEKLF
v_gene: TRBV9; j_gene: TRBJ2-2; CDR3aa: ASSPQSGPSTGELF
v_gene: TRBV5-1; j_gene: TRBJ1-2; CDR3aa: ASSPPNRQVYGYT
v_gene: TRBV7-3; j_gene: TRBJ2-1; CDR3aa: ASSPNAGGYNEQF
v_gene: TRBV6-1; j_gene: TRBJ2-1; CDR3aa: ASRGLAGNEQF
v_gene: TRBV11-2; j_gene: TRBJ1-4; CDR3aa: ASSPGRVEKLF
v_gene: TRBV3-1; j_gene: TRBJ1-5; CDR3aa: ASSQTHSNQPQH
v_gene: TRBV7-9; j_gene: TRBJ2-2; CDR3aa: ASRKRGDVNTGQLF
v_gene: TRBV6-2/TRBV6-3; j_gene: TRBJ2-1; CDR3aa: ASSLHLWDEQF
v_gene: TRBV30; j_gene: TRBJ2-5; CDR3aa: AWGLAGVETQY
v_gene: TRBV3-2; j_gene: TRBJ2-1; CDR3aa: ASSHRWDAISEQF
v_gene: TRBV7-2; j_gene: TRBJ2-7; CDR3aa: ASSPWYSGTAYEQY
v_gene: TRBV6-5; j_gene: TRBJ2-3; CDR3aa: ASSYQKTYGTQY
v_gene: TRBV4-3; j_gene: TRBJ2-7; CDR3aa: ASSQVTGGGGYEQY
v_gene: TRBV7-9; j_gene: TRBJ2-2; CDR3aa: ASSPGRRNTGELF
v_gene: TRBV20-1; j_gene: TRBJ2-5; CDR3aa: SADRTGAETQY
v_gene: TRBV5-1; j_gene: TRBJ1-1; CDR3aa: ASSLGGTNTEAF
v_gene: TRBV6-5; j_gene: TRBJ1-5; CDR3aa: ASRMTGGWNQPHH
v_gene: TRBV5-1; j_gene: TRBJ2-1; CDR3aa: ASRGLSGGPYNEQF
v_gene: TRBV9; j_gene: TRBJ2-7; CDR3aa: ASSVVRDTYEQY
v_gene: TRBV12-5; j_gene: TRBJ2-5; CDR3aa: ASGSGDRVGETQY
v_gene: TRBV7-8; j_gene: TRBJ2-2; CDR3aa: ASSILRGINTGELF
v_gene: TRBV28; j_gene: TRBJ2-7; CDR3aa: SSLRDTGSEHY
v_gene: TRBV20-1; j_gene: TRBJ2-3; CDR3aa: SARAGLAASTDTQY